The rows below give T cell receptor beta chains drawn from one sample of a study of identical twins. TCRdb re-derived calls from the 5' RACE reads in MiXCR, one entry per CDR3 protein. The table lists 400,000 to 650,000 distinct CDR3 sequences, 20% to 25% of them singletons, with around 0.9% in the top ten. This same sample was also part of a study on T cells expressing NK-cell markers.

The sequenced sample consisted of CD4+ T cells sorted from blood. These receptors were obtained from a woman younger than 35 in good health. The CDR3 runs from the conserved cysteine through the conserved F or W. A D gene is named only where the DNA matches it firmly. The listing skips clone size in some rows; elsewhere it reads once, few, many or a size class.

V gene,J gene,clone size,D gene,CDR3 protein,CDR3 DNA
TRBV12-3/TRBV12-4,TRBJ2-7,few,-,CASRPLYNSYEQYF,TGTGCCAGCAGGCCGCTCTATAACTCCTACGAGCAGTACTTC
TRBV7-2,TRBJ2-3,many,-,CASSLSVQRATDTQYF,TGTGCCAGCAGCTTATCGGTACAGAGGGCCACAGATACGCAGTATTTT
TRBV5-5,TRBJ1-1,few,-,CASSLSRDTEAFF,TGTGCCAGCAGCCTCTCCAGGGACACTGAAGCTTTCTTT
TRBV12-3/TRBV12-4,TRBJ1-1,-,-,CASSLALGGTEAFF,TGTGCCAGCAGTTTAGCGCTGGGCGGGACTGAAGCTTTCTTT
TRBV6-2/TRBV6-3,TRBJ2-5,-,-,CASSYYPDQETQYF,TGTGCCAGCAGTTACTATCCAGACCAAGAGACCCAGTACTTC
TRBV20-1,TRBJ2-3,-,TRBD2,CSAQEGTSGLDTQYF,TGCAGTGCTCAAGAGGGGACTAGCGGGTTAGATACGCAGTATTTT
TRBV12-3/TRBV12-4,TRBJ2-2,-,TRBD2,CASSLTSHTGELFF,TGTGCCAGCAGTTTGACTAGCCACACCGGGGAGCTGTTTTTT
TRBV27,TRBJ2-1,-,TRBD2,CASSGVAGVREQFF,TGTGCCAGCAGCGGGGTAGCGGGGGTCAGGGAGCAGTTCTTC
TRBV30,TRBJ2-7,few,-,CAWSTGTGDEQYF,TGTGCCTGGAGTACCGGGACCGGGGACGAGCAGTACTTC
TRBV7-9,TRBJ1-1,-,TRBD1,CASSTRDRGTEAFF,TGTGCCAGCAGCACGAGGGACAGGGGAACTGAAGCTTTCTTT
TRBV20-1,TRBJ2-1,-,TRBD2,CSVRSGTSGDRNEQFF,TGCAGTGTTAGATCCGGGACTAGCGGGGATAGAAATGAGCAGTTCTTC
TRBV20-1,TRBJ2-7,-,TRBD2,CSVKGWREGGSYEQYF,TGCAGTGTGAAGGGCTGGCGGGAGGGAGGGTCCTACGAGCAGTACTTC
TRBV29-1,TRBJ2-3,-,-,CSVDSGLDKGTDTQYF,TGCAGCGTTGATTCTGGTTTAGACAAAGGGACAGATACGCAGTATTTT
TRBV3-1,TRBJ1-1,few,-,CASSRMQGVSEAFF,TGTGCCAGCAGCCGGATGCAGGGAGTATCTGAAGCTTTCTTT
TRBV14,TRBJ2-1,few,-,CASSLQGLNEQFF,TGTGCCAGCAGCCTGCAGGGTTTGAATGAGCAGTTCTTC
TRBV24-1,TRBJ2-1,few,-,CATSEQNDNEQFF,TGTGCCACCAGTGAACAGAATGACAATGAGCAGTTCTTC
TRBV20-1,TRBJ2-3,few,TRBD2,CSAHSGGLTDTQYF,TGCAGTGCCCATAGCGGGGGACTCACAGATACGCAGTATTTT
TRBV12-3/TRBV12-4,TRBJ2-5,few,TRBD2,CATRLGTSGETQYF,TGTGCCACTCGATTGGGGACTAGCGGGGAGACCCAGTACTTC
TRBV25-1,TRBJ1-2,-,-,CASSAQGAGYTF,TGTGCCAGCAGTGCCCAGGGAGCTGGCTACACCTTC
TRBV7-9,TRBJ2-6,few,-,CASSPLGANVLTF,TGTGCCAGCAGTCCCCTAGGGGCCAACGTCCTGACTTTC
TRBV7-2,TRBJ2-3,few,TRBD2,CASSLVRLAQRGDTQYF,TGTGCCAGCAGCTTAGTAAGGCTAGCACAGCGGGGAGATACGCAGTATTTT
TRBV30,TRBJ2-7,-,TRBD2,CAWRGTRVTEQYF,TGTGCCTGGAGGGGGACTAGGGTCACCGAGCAGTACTTC
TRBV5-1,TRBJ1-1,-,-,CASSLGHTNENTEAFF,TGCGCCAGCAGCCTAGGACACACCAACGAGAACACTGAAGCTTTCTTT
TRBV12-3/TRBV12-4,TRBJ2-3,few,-,CASRRAGVTDTQYF,TGTGCCAGCAGGAGGGCAGGGGTCACAGATACGCAGTATTTT
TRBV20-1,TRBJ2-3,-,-,CSARGPPDTQYF,TGCAGTGCTAGGGGGCCCCCAGATACGCAGTATTTT
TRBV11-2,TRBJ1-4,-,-,CASSPPGRTTNEKLFF,TGTGCCAGCAGCCCCCCGGGGAGAACAACTAATGAAAAACTGTTTTTT
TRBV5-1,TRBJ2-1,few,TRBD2,CASSLVGSGASDEQFF,TGCGCCAGCAGCTTGGTAGGTAGCGGGGCCTCGGATGAGCAGTTCTTC
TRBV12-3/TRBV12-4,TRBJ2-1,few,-,CASSLVAGTEQFF,TGTGCCAGCAGTTTAGTTGCGGGAACTGAGCAGTTCTTC
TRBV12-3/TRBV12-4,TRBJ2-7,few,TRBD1,CASSPGQGTYEQYF,TGTGCCAGCAGTCCTGGACAGGGGACCTACGAGCAGTACTTC
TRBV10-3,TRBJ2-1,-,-,CAISESLARDEQFF,TGTGCCATCAGTGAGTCGTTAGCGCGGGATGAGCAGTTCTTC
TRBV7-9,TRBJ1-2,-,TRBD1,CASTTRGTGNTF,TGTGCCAGCACCACTCGAGGGACAGGGAACACCTTC
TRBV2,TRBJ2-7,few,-,CASSENESHYEQYF,TGTGCCAGCAGTGAGAATGAAAGTCACTACGAGCAGTACTTC
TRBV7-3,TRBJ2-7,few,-,CASSPDGNSYEQYF,TGTGCCAGCAGCCCCGACGGTAACTCCTACGAGCAGTACTTC
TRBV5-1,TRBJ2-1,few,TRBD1,CASSLGDSPYNEQFF,TGCGCCAGCAGCTTGGGGGACAGTCCCTACAATGAGCAGTTCTTC
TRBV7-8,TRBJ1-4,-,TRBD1,CARGTGSGTGGDEDEKLFF,TGTGCCAGGGGCACCGGGTCCGGGACAGGGGGAGACGAGGATGAAAAACTGTTTTTT
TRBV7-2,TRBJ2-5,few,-,CASSLAAVAETQYF,TGTGCCAGCAGCTTAGCGGCGGTCGCAGAGACCCAGTACTTC
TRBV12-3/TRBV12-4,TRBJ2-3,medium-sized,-,CASSLNLPTDTQYF,TGTGCCAGCAGTTTAAATCTTCCCACAGATACGCAGTATTTT
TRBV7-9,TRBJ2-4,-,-,CASSPRGGEGNIQYF,TGTGCCAGCAGCCCCCGCGGAGGGGAAGGCAACATTCAGTACTTC
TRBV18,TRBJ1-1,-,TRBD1,CASSPIQGGTEAFF,TGTGCCAGCTCACCGATTCAGGGGGGGACTGAAGCTTTCTTT
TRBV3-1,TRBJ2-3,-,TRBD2,CASSHQRGGVGDTQYF,TGTGCCAGCAGCCACCAGCGGGGGGGCGTAGGAGATACGCAGTATTTT
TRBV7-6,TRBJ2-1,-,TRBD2,CASSGRLAGSYNEQFF,TGTGCCAGCTCGGGGAGGCTAGCGGGATCCTACAATGAGCAGTTCTTC
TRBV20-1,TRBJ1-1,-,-,CSARGNSGNTEAFF,TGCAGTGCTAGGGGTAATTCGGGGAACACTGAAGCTTTCTTT
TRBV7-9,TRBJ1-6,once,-,CASRVGGTSWSPLHF,TGTGCCAGCAGGGTTGGTGGGACGTCCTGGTCACCCCTCCACTTT
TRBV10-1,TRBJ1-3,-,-,CASSDAGMRNTIYF,TGCGCCAGCAGTGATGCAGGGATGAGAAACACCATATATTTT
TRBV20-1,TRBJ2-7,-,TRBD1,CSASGTGVYEQYF,TGCAGTGCTAGCGGGACAGGAGTTTACGAGCAGTACTTC
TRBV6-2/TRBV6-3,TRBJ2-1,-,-,CASSFLSTGYNEQFF,TGTGCCAGCAGTTTCCTTTCGACAGGCTACAATGAGCAGTTCTTC
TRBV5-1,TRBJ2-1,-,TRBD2,CASSSPGLAGAGEQFF,TGCGCCAGCAGCTCACCGGGACTAGCGGGGGCAGGTGAGCAGTTCTTC
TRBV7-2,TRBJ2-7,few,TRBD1,CASSVTGTGSYEQYF,TGTGCCAGCAGCGTCACCGGGACAGGCTCCTACGAGCAGTACTTC
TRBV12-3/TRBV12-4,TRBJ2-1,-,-,CASTYRVEQFF,TGTGCCAGCACATACAGGGTCGAGCAGTTCTTC
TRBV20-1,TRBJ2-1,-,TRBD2,CSAPGGTTQFF,TGCAGTGCCCCGGGAGGGACAACACAGTTCTTC
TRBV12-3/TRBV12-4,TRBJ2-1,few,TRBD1,CASSATQGSSYNEQFF,TGTGCCAGCAGTGCCACACAGGGGAGCTCCTACAATGAGCAGTTCTTC
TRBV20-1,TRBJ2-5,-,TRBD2,CSAAGAPETQYF,TGCAGTGCAGCGGGGGCCCCCGAGACCCAGTACTTC
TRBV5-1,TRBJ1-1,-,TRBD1,CASAYSQGAGTEAFF,TGCGCCAGCGCCTACTCACAGGGGGCCGGCACTGAAGCTTTCTTT
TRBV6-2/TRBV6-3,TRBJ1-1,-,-,CASSYQFWGGTEAFF,TGTGCCAGCAGTTATCAATTTTGGGGTGGGACTGAAGCTTTCTTT
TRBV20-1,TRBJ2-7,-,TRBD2,CSASGRTTYEQYF,TGCAGTGCTAGCGGGAGGACGACCTACGAGCAGTACTTC
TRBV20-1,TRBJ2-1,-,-,CSGERSYNEQFF,TGCAGCGGGGAGCGCTCCTACAATGAGCAGTTCTTC